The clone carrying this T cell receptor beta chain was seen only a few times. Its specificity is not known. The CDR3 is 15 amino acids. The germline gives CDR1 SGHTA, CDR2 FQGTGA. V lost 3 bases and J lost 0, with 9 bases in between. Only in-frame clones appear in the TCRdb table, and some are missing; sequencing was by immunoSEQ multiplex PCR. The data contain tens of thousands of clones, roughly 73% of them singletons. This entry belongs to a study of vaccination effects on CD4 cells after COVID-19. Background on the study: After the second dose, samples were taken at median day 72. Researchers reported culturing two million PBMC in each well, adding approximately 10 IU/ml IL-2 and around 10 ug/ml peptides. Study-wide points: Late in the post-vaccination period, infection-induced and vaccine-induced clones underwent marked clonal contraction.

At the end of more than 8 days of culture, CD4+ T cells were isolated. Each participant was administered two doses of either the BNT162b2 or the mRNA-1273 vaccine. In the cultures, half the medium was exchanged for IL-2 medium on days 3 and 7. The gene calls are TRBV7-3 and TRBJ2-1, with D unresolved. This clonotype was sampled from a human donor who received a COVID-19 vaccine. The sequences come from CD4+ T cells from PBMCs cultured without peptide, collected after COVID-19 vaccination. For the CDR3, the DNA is TGTGCCAGCAGCTTGGTCAGGAGCTCCTACAATGAGCAGTTCTTC. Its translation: CASSLVRSSYNEQFF.